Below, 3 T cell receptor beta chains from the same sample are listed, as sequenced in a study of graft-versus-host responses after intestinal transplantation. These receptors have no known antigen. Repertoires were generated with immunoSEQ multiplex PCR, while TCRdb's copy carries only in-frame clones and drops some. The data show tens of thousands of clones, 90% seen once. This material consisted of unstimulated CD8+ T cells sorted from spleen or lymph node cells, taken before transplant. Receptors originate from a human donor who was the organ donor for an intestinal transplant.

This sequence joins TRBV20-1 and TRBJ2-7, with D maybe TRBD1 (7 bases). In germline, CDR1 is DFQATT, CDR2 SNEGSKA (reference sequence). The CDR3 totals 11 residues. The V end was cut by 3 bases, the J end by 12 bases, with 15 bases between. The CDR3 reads CSARRDSQSYV. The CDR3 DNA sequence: TGCAGTGCTAGGCGGGACAGTCAGTCGTACGTC.

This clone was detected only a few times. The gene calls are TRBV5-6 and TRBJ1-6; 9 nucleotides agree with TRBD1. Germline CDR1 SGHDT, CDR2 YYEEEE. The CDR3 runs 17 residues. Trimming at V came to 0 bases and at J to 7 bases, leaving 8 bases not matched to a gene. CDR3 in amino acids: CASSLDGPGTGNSPLHF. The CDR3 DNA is TGTGCCAGCAGCTTGGACGGCCCCGGGACAGGGAATTCACCCCTCCACTTT.

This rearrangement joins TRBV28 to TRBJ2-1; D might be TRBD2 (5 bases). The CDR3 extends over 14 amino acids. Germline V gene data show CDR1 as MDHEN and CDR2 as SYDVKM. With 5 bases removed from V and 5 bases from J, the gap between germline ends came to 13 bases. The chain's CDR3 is CASSPTTGDNEQFF. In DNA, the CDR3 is TGTGCCAGCAGTCCCACGACCGGGGACAATGAGCAGTTCTTC.